Shown below are 11 T cell receptor beta chains from a single sample sequenced in a study of OX40 agonist ivuxolimab in advanced cancers. Sequencing was performed with immunoSEQ multiplex PCR; in TCRdb, only in-frame clones are kept and a portion is missing. Among 50,000 or so clones listed, around nine tenths were seen once. Sequenced here: CD4+ or CD8+ T cells sorted from blood, sampled in a trial of the OX40 agonist ivuxolimab. All receptors come from an adult with an advanced solid tumor such as melanoma, head and neck, liver or kidney cancer.

The CDR3 nucleotides read TGTGCCAGCAGGGGACAGGGGCTATACAATGAGCAGTTCTTC. This sequence encodes CASRGQGLYNEQFF. This chain joins TRBV6-4 and TRBJ2-1; 10 positions match TRBD1. The germline gives CDR1 MRHNA, CDR2 SNTAGT. V shed 6 bases, J shed 4 bases, and the junction held 3 bases outside the gene matches. This CDR3 is 14 amino acids long.

The rearrangement links TRBV6-6 to TRBJ1-2; D unresolved. Germline CDR1 MNHNY, CDR2 SVGAGI (reference sequence). Trimming removed 1 base from V and 3 bases from J, with 12 bases in between. The CDR3 spans 15 residues. The CDR3 nucleotides are TGTGCCAGCAGTTACTTTGCGGGAGGAGACTATGGCTACACCTTC. Translating it yields CASSYFAGGDYGYTF.

V gene TRBV30 combines with J gene TRBJ2-1, with a tentative D call TRBD2 (6 bases). Germline V CDR1 and CDR2: GTSNPN, SVGIG (reference sequence). V lost 0 bases, J lost 10 bases, and 13 bases lay in between. The CDR3 covers 13 residues. This CDR3 reads CAWSVGGVAEQFF. The CDR3 DNA is TGTGCCTGGAGTGTAGGAGGGGTTGCGGAGCAGTTCTTC.

This sequence joins TRBV7-9 and TRBJ1-2; D remains unclear. Germline CDR1 is SEHNR and CDR2 is FQNEAQ (reference sequence). Trimming removed 3 bases from V and 4 bases from J, with 9 bases in between. The CDR3 consists of 13 residues. The chain's CDR3 is CASSFGPTYGYTF. The CDR3 DNA sequence: TGTGCCAGCAGCTTTGGGCCCACCTATGGCTACACCTTC.

The V call is TRBV7-9, the J call TRBJ1-6; tentatively, D is TRBD1 (6 bases). The V and J ends lost 1 base and 1 base respectively, with 14 bases between them. Germline V gene data show CDR1 as SEHNR and CDR2 as FQNEAQ (reference sequence). The CDR3 extends over 18 amino acids. CDR3: CASSLVGQGRSYNSPLHF. The CDR3 DNA reads as TGTGCCAGCAGCTTAGTCGGGCAGGGGCGGTCCTATAATTCACCCCTCCACTTT.

The V gene is TRBV28, the J gene TRBJ1-5; D is unclear. This CDR3 is 19 amino acids long. Germline V lookup: CDR1 MDHEN, CDR2 SYDVKM. Between the trimmed V and J ends, which lost 5 bases and 2 bases, there was a span of 25 bases. The CDR3 region is CASSPSSETLSSGNQPQHF. The DNA for the CDR3 is TGTGCCAGCAGTCCCAGCTCCGAGACACTATCCTCGGGCAATCAGCCCCAGCATTTT.

The V gene is TRBV5-1, the J gene TRBJ1-3, with D perhaps matching TRBD1 (6 bases). V was trimmed by 0 bases and J by 3 bases, leaving 13 bases between them. The germline V gene has CDR1 SGHRS and CDR2 YFSETQ. The CDR3 consists of 16 residues. CDR3 amino acids: CASSLEVPGDGNTIYF. In DNA form, the CDR3 reads TGCGCCAGCAGCTTGGAGGTCCCAGGGGATGGAAACACCATATATTTT.

The V call is TRBV7-9, the J call TRBJ1-1; 9 nucleotides line up with TRBD1. Losses at the gene ends were 5 bases for V and 5 bases for J; bases not matched to a gene: 12. Looked up from germline, CDR1 is SEHNR and CDR2 is FQNEAQ (reference sequence). The CDR3 length is 16 residues. This chain's CDR3 is CASSQDTGGDWTEAFF. CDR3 DNA: TGTGCCAGCAGCCAAGATACAGGGGGCGACTGGACTGAAGCTTTCTTT.

V usage is TRBV28 and J usage is TRBJ2-2; D may be TRBD1 or TRBD2 (5 bases each). Looked up from germline, CDR1 is MDHEN and CDR2 is SYDVKM. The CDR3 totals 16 residues. Trimming removed 6 bases from V and 1 base from J, with 15 bases in between. CDR3 coding DNA: TGTGCCAGCAGGATCTGGGGGTCTCGGAACACCGGGGAGCTGTTTTTT. It is translated as CASRIWGSRNTGELFF. The full variable domain, completed using reference TRBV28 and TRBJ2-2, is DVKVTQSSRYLVKRTGEKVFLECVQDMDHENMFWYRQDPGLGLRLIYFSYDVKMKEKGDIPEGYSVSREKKERFSLILESASTNQTSMYLCASRIWGSRNTGELFFGEGSRLTVL.

This clone was detected a few times. This chain uses TRBV30 with TRBJ1-2, with a tentative D call TRBD1 (6 bases). V lost 2 bases and J lost 2, with 6 bases in between. Germline CDR1 is GTSNPN and CDR2 is SVGIG (reference sequence). There are 12 residues in the CDR3. The CDR3 is CAWSRGNYGYTF. The CDR3 DNA follows: TGTGCCTGGAGTAGGGGGAACTATGGCTACACCTTC.

The genes are TRBV6-5 and TRBJ2-7; unclear D gene. Germline CDR1 and CDR2: MNHEY and SVGAGI. CDR3 length: 13 amino acids. The V end lost 2 bases, the J end lost 5 bases, and 10 bases lay between the germline ends. The CDR3 DNA follows: TGTGCCAGCAGTTACGGTCCCAGGAACGAGCAGTACTTC. Its protein product is CASSYGPRNEQYF.